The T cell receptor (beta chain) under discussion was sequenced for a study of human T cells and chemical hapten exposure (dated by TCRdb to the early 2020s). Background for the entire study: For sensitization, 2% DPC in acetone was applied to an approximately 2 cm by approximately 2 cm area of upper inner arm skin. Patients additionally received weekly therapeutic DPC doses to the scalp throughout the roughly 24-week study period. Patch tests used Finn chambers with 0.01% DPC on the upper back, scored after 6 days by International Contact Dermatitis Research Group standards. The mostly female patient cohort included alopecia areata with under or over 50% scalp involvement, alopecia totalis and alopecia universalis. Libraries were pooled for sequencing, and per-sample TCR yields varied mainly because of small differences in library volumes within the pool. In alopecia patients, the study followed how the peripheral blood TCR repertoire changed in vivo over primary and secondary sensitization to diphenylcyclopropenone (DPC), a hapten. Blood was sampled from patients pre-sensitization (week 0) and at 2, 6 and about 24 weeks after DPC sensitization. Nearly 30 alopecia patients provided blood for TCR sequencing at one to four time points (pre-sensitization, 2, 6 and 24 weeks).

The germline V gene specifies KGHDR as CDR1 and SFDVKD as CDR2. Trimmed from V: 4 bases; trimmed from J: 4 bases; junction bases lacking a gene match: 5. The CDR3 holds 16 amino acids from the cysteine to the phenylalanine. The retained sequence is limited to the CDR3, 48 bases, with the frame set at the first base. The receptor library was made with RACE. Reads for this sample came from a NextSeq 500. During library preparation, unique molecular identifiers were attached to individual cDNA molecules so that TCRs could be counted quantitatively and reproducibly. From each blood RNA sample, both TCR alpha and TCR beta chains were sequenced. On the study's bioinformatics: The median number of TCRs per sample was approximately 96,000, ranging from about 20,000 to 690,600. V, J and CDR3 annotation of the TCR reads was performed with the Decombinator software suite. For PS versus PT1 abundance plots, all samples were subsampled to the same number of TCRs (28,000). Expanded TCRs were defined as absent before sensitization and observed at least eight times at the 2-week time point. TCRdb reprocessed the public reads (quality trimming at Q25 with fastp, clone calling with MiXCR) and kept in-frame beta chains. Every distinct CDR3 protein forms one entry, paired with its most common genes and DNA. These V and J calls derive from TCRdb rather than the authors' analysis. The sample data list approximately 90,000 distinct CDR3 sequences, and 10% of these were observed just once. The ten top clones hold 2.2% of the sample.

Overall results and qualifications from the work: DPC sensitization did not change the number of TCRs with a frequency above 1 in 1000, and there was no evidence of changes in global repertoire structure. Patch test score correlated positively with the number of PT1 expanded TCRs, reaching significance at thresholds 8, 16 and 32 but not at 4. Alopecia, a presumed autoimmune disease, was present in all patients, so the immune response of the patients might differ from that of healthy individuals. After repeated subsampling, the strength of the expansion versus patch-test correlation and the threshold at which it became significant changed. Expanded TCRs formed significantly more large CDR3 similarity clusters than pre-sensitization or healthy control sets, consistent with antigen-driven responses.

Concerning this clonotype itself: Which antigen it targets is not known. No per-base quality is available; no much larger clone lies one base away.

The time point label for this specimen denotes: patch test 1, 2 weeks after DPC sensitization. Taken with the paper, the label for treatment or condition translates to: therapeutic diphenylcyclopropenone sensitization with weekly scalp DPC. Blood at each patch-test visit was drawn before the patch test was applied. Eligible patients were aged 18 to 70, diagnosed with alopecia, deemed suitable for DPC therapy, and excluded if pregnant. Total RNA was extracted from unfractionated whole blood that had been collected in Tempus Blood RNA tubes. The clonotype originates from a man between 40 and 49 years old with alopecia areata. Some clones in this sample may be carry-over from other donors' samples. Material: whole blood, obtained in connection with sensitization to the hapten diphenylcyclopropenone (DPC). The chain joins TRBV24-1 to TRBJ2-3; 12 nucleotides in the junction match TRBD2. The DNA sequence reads TGTGCCACCAGTGAAACTAGCGGGAGGATGGCAGATACGCAGTATTTT. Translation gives CATSETSGRMADTQYF.